Reported below is one T cell receptor (beta chain). Its antigen specificity is not known. No base qualities exist here, and no much larger clone lies one base off it. The data are from a study of shared clonotypes between healthy human individuals (dated by TCRdb to 2020 to 2022). Broadly, across the study: The cohort included three men and two women between 18 and 49 years of age. To increase sequencing depth and limit assay-specific biases, different laboratories used diverse techniques to prepare libraries and sequence TCR repertoires. For each donor, CD4 naive and CD4 memory were each given three plates, CD8 naive was given two plates, and CD8 memory was given one plate. Leukapheresis yielded between about 0.9 and 10 billion PBMCs per donor. Blood TCR repertoires of a handful of healthy adults were deeply sequenced to estimate repertoire size and the extent of clonotype sharing between individuals.

CDR1 SNHLY and CDR2 FYNNEI were looked up in the germline V gene. The CDR3 spans 12 residues, from the cysteine through the phenylalanine. Only CDR3 DNA remains: 36 bases, in frame from the first base. V loses 5 bases, J loses 5 bases, and the germline ends lie 9 bases apart. TCR CDR3 regions were amplified from genomic DNA by multiplex PCR using the deep immunoSEQ assay. Genomic DNA extracted from each cell subset was distributed evenly over all wells of several immunoSEQ 96-well plates, and each plate served as one replicate. For sorted subsets, approximately 210 ng of genomic DNA, equivalent to 30,000 or so T cell genomes, went into each replicate PCR. The purified libraries were quantified using a Qubit 3.0 fluorometer, sized with a Bioanalyzer 2100, and then quantified again using the KAPA Library Quantification kit. Each immunoSEQ 96-well plate was sequenced on its own single-read 150-cycle Illumina NextSeq 550 flow cell. The authors' analysis ran thus. Because the immunoSEQ output included only junctional sequences and no quality scores, the filtering could not be the same as the filtering used for full-length reads. To assign V/J genes and CDR3, sequences were annotated using PyIR, a Python wrapper for IgBLAST v1.9, with IMGT germline references. Reads were filtered out if the reads had weak V/J assignments (E-value above 1e-6), no CDR3, stop codons, out-of-frame junctions, or ambiguous translated residues. V3J clonotypes were defined as sequences sharing the same inferred V gene, J gene, and CDR3 amino acid sequence. To compute the percentage overlap between repertoires, the number of shared unique clonotypes was divided by the size of the smaller repertoire. Three approaches were used to assess repertoire richness: RTK rarefaction, the Chao1 estimator, and Recon v2.1 estimates of unobserved clonotypes. Generation probabilities for all TCRbeta clonotypes obtained by the gDNA method from several donors were computed using OLGA. The clones in this table, taken by TCRdb from immuneACCESS, are in-frame only. Not every clone is retained; where verified, under half of the shortfall comes from an unresolved V gene, and the cause of the rest is unknown. V and J calls and clone size are copied from that table; D and trimming were computed from the DNA. The sample yields more than 1.2 million clones; about 98.5% were counted once. The ten top clones hold around 0.38% of the sample.

Paper-wide results and their limitations: Even with the large sequencing depth, rarefaction of the sorted-subset datasets indicated that sequencing was incomplete. Clonotypes shared by all four sorted-subset donors showed higher generation probabilities than non-shared clonotypes. Larger estimated clonotype richness was generally found for naive subsets than for memory subsets. The genetic and exposure-history diversity represented was limited by the small number of donors. Only blood was sampled, and tissue TCR repertoires likely differ from those in blood. When four donors were compared, the shared fraction of clonotypes was approximately 5% for naive CD4, 3.5% to 4% for naive CD8, roughly 2.3% for memory CD4, and roughly 0.43% for memory CD8. Pairwise subsampling led to the expectation that sequencing depth would affect the degree of clonotype sharing among donors.

Donors were healthy HIV-negative adults with no recently reported acute infections or vaccinations. Only Caucasian adults living in Nashville, Tennessee, USA were represented among the donors. CD4+ T cells were enriched by magnetic negative selection; naive cells were then positively selected on CD45RA, and the negative fraction formed the memory subset. After blood collection by leukapheresis, PBMCs were isolated using Ficoll-Histopaque density gradient centrifugation and then cryopreserved in the vapor phase of liquid nitrogen. Analytical flow cytometry was used to check the purity and quantity of each magnetically sorted T cell population. Genomic DNA was isolated from each sorted fraction and quantified by UV absorbance on a Nanodrop 2000c.

The sequence was collected from a man aged 25-45 years in good health. The sequenced sample consisted of naive CD4+ T cells sorted from blood. Read against the paper, the sample's cell subset or site label means: CD45RA+ positively selected. The chain is assembled from TRBV2 and TRBJ2-5; the D gene assignment is ambiguous. CDR3 loop: CASSSLGETQYF. The nucleotide sequence reads as follows: TGTGCCAGCAGTAGTTTGGGGGAGACCCAGTACTTC. Reference TRBV2 and TRBJ2-5 proteins supply the regions before and after the CDR3; the full variable domain is: EPEVTQTPSHQVTQMGQEVILRCVPISNHLYFYWYRQILGQKVEFLVSFYNNEISEKSEIFDDQFSVERPDGSNFTLKIRSTKLEDSAMYFCASSSLGETQYFGPGTRLLVL.